Below, 26 T cell receptor beta chains from the same sample are listed, as sequenced in a study of tissue T cells after allogeneic stem cell transplantation. Sequencing used immunoSEQ multiplex PCR; TCRdb keeps in-frame clones, though not all of them. The data hold approximately 22,000 clones, with 55% to 75% observed a single time. The specimen sequenced was spleen. The receptors stem from a female BALB/c mouse in good health. This strain's MHC haplotype is H2-d.

Concerning this clone itself: The gene names given are mouse names. The sequence runs out 1 residue before the end of the CDR3; the remainder is reconstructed from the germline J gene. The chain recombines TRBV2 with TRBJ2-2; D may be TRBD2 (6 bases). CDR1 is LGHNA, CDR2 YSYQKL, per germline. The germline V and J ends were trimmed by 4 bases and 0 bases, with 6 bases remaining between them. There are 14 residues in the CDR3. Partial CDR3 DNA: TGTGCCAGCAGCCGGGACTCAAACACCGGGCAGCTCTAC. Its protein product is CASSRDSNTGQLY. The whole CDR3 sequence is CASSRDSNTGQLYF.

This clone was picked up a small number of times. Gene names denote mouse genes. CDR3 protein: CTCSAQTGTGNTLYF. The part of the CDR3 DNA that was read is TGCACCTGCAGTGCACAGACAGGGACTGGAAATACGCTCTAT. This chain connects TRBV1 to TRBJ1-3, with TRBD1 identical over 7 bases. The read ends 1 residue early relative to the CDR3; the germline J gene fills the gap. V was pared by 2 bases and J by 2 bases, with 3 bases of the junction left unmatched. Germline-derived CDR1 and CDR2 are NSQYPW and LRSPGD (reference sequence). This CDR3 is 15 amino acids long.

A word on this clone: Gene names and germline match the mouse. The CDR3 end is not reached by the read, which stops 1 residue before it; the germline J gene fills it in. The chain has TRBV2 and TRBJ1-4; D remains unclear. This CDR3 region has 14 residues. Germline V lookup: CDR1 LGHNA, CDR2 YSYQKL. V was clipped by 4 bases and J by 0 bases, with 6 bases between them. The CDR3 spells CASSPSISNERLFF. Incomplete CDR3 DNA: TGTGCCAGCAGCCCCAGTATTTCCAACGAAAGATTATTT.

On this clone itself: The gene names given are mouse names. Here the CDR3 reads CASSPGTGGTQYF. CDR3 DNA (partial): TGTGCCAGCAGCCCCGGGACAGGGGGCACCCAGTAC. This sequence joins TRBV5 and TRBJ2-5, with 11 bases matching TRBD1. The read falls 1 residue short of the CDR3 end, and the missing part is taken from the germline J gene. This CDR3 has 13 amino acids. The ends lost 4 bases at V and 8 bases at J; junction bases unmatched: 2. Germline loops: CDR1 LGHNA, CDR2 YNLKQL (reference sequence).

On this clone itself: The listed genes are named as in mouse. The read is 1 residue too short to cover the CDR3 end, so that end is filled in from the germline J gene. This chain connects TRBV4 to TRBJ2-4; 7 positions match TRBD2. CDR1 and CDR2 from the germline V gene are LGHDT and YNNKQL (reference sequence). J lost 0 bases, V lost 6 bases, and 3 bases had no gene match. The CDR3 spans 14 residues. CDR3 residues: CASSRLGSQNTLYF. The sequenced part of the CDR3 DNA is TGTGCCAGCAGTCGACTGGGTAGTCAAAACACCTTGTAC. Complete variable domain (other parts from reference TRBV4 and TRBJ2-4): ETAVFQTPNYHVTQVGNEVSFNCKQTLGHDTMYWYKQDSKKLLKIMFSYNNKQLIVNETVPRRFSPQSSDKAHLNLRIKSVEPEDSAVYLCASSRLGSQNTLYFGAGTRLSVL.

Worth noting for this clone: Genes and germline are mouse. The read gets to within 1 residue of the CDR3 end, and the germline J gene fills in the rest. The chain has TRBV2 and TRBJ2-5; D may be TRBD1 (5 bases). Trimming cost V 0 bases and J 0 bases, with 10 bases left between them. CDR1 LGHNA and CDR2 YSYQKL come from the germline V gene. There are 16 residues in the CDR3. The CDR3 spells CASSQDPGKNQDTQYF. CDR3 DNA, as far as it was read: TGTGCCAGCAGCCAAGATCCAGGGAAGAACCAAGACACCCAGTAC.

Turning to this clone: Gene names refer to mouse genes. The read ends 1 residue before the CDR3 terminus; that terminus is restored from the germline J gene. This chain uses TRBV2 with TRBJ2-5; the match to TRBD2 covers 7 bases. The CDR3 is 15 amino acids. The germline V gene encodes CDR1 LGHNA and CDR2 YSYQKL. Losses at the gene ends were 4 bases for V and 1 base for J; bases not matched to a gene: 5. Partial CDR3 DNA: TGTGCCAGCAGCCCCACAGGACTGGACCAAGACACCCAGTAC. Encoded protein: CASSPTGLDQDTQY. The whole CDR3 region reads CASSPTGLDQDTQYF.

About this clone itself: Mouse germline and gene names are used. The CDR3 end lies 1 residue beyond the end of the read and is filled in from the germline J gene. The chain is built from TRBV4 and TRBJ2-7, with 7 bases identical to TRBD2. The CDR3 runs 13 residues. J gave up 3 bases and V 3 bases, and 2 bases lay outside the gene matches. Germline assignment: CDR1 LGHDT and CDR2 YNNKQL (reference sequence). CDR3 bases read: TGTGCCAGCAGCTACTTGGGGGGCTATGAACAGTAC. It encodes CASSYLGGYEQY. In full, the CDR3 reads CASSYLGGYEQYF.

About this clone: No conserved phenylalanine or tryptophan ends this CDR3, so it is likely a read error. No DNA is shown, since the ends of the CDR3 on it are uncertain; the CDR3 is the one TCRdb lists. Gene names are the mouse ones. The V and J genes are TRBV24 and TRBJ2-6; the table names TRBD2, a call not compared with the DNA. TRBJ2-6 is tagged as a pseudogene. The CDR3 is 14 residues long, counting both termini. The V gene's germline CDR1 is KGHTA and CDR2 FRNEEI. CDR3 in amino acids: CASSLGGVALALTD.

This clone was observed a few times. Mouse names are used for the genes. The read is 1 residue too short to cover the CDR3 end, so that end is filled in from the germline J gene. This sequence joins TRBV4 and TRBJ2-7, with D unclear. Trimming took off 5 bases at V and 0 bases at J, with 11 bases between the two ends. Germline V gene lookup returns CDR1 LGHDT and CDR2 YNNKQL (reference sequence). This CDR3 comprises 14 residues. The CDR3 spells CASSPGRSSYEQYF. CDR3 bases read: TGTGCCAGCAGCCCCGGACGGAGCTCCTATGAACAGTAC.

With regard to this clone: Genes and germline come from the mouse. The read gets to within 1 residue of the CDR3 end, and the germline J gene fills in the rest. The V call is TRBV17, the J call TRBJ2-5; TRBD1 aligns across 9 bases. V shed 0 bases, J shed 6 bases, and the junction held 1 base outside the gene matches. This CDR3 spans 14 amino acids. Germline CDR1 reads MNHDT; CDR2 reads YYDKIL. The sequenced CDR3 bases are TGTGCTAGCAGTAGAGATGGGACAGGGGACACCCAGTAC. Its protein product is CASSRDGTGDTQY. The entire CDR3 protein reads CASSRDGTGDTQYF.

This clone was seen a few times. Gene labels here are mouse ones. The sequence runs out 1 residue before the end of the CDR3; the remainder is reconstructed from the germline J gene. The chain joins TRBV19 to TRBJ1-4; D call uncertain. Germline values: CDR1 FNHDT, CDR2 SITEND (reference sequence). The CDR3 runs to 14 residues. Between the trimmed V and J ends, which lost 2 bases and 0 bases, there was a span of 5 bases. The chain's CDR3 is CASSMQISNERLFF. The part of the CDR3 DNA that was read is TGTGCCAGCAGTATGCAGATTTCCAACGAAAGATTATTT.

Concerning this clone: Genes and germline are mouse. The CDR3 goes on 1 residue after the read ends, and that part is filled in from the germline J gene. The J gene is TRBJ2-5, the V gene TRBV13-1, with 9 bases aligning to TRBD2. The CDR3 extends over 14 amino acids. Germline lookup yields CDR1 NSHNY and CDR2 SYGAGN. V lost 2 bases to trimming and J lost 4 bases; unmatched junction nucleotides: 2. CDR3 loop: CASSDGTGKDTQYF. Partial CDR3 DNA: TGTGCCAGCAGTGACGGGACTGGGAAAGACACCCAGTAC.

In regard to this clone: The gene names given are mouse names. Read data end 1 residue before the CDR3 end; the end is taken from the germline J gene. The chain joins TRBV14 to TRBJ2-7, with TRBD1 identical over 10 bases. Unmatched junction bases numbered 4, after V lost 5 bases and J lost 5 bases. This CDR3 comprises 13 residues. Germline CDR1 and CDR2: SGHDT and FRDEAV. The CDR3 region is CASSRQGADEQYF. The part of the CDR3 DNA that was read is TGTGCCAGCAGCCGACAGGGGGCGGATGAACAGTAC. Combining the CDR3 with reference TRBV14 and TRBJ2-7 gives the whole variable domain EAGVTQSPRYAVLQEGQAVSFWCDPISGHDTLYWYQQPRDQGPQLLVYFRDEAVIDNSQLPSDRFSAVRPKGTNSTLKIQSAKQGDTATYLCASSRQGADEQYFGPGTRLTVL.

On this clone: Gene and germline names: mouse. The DNA ends 1 residue before the CDR3 does, and the rest of the CDR3 is filled in from the germline J gene. The rearrangement links TRBV13-2 to TRBJ2-1, with 11 bases matching TRBD2. Germline V gene sequence: CDR1 NNHNN, CDR2 SYGAGS (reference sequence). The CDR3 extends over 16 amino acids. The V gene end was trimmed by 1 base and the J gene end by 7 bases; junction bases not matched to a gene: 7. The CDR3: CASGDILGGRWAEQFF. CDR3 DNA, as far as it was read: TGTGCCAGCGGTGATATACTGGGGGGGCGCTGGGCTGAGCAGTTC.

On this clone: The genes and germline here are from mouse. The read ends 1 residue before the CDR3 terminus; that terminus is restored from the germline J gene. J is TRBJ2-1 and V is TRBV19; 7 bases line up with TRBD2. With V trimmed by 4 bases and J by 5 bases, 6 bases remained unmatched. Germline-derived CDR1 and CDR2 are FNHDT and SITEND (reference sequence). There are 14 residues in the CDR3. The sequenced CDR3 bases are TGTGCCAGCAGTCCTCCGTGGGGGGATGCTGAGCAGTTC. Translating it yields CASSPPWGDAEQF. The entire CDR3 protein reads CASSPPWGDAEQFF.

This clone has just a few counts. Gene names are mouse gene names. CDR3 region: CASRGQGAGNTLYF. The CDR3 bases that were read are TGTGCCAGCAGAGGACAGGGGGCTGGAAATACGCTCTAT. The rearrangement uses TRBV13-3 and TRBJ1-3; 10 bases map to TRBD1. The CDR3 end lies 1 residue beyond the end of the read and is filled in from the germline J gene. Losses at the gene ends were 5 bases for V and 2 bases for J; bases not matched to a gene: 1. Looked up from germline, CDR1 is NNHDY and CDR2 is SYVADS. The CDR3 loop spans 14 amino acids.

In regard to this clone: Here the gene names and germline are mouse. The read gets to within 1 residue of the CDR3 end, and the germline J gene fills in the rest. The chain links TRBV1 to TRBJ2-2; D is unclear. Germline V gene lookup returns CDR1 NSQYPW and CDR2 LRSPGD (reference sequence). The CDR3 runs to 14 residues. V lost 3 bases and J 2 bases, leaving 7 bases between the germline ends. Incomplete CDR3 DNA: TGCACCTGCAGTGCGGACGGTAACACCGGGCAGCTCTAC. Its translation: CTCSADGNTGQLY. The full-length CDR3 reads as CTCSADGNTGQLYF.

This clone has only a few counts. Gene names follow the mouse nomenclature. The read halts 1 residue ahead of the CDR3 end, with the missing end drawn from the germline J gene. V gene TRBV20 combines with J gene TRBJ1-3, with 10 positions matching TRBD1. V lost 3 bases to trimming and J lost 2 bases; unmatched junction nucleotides: 4. The CDR3 has 15 amino acids. Germline values: CDR1 GFQATS, CDR2 STVNSAI. Partial CDR3 DNA: TGTGGTGCTAGAGTAGGACAGGGGGCTGGAAATACGCTCTAT. This sequence encodes CGARVGQGAGNTLY. In full, the CDR3 reads CGARVGQGAGNTLYF.

This clone was detected only a few times. Each gene name is a mouse one. Read sequence stops 1 residue before the CDR3 end, and the germline J gene provides the missing end. The rearrangement links TRBV5 to TRBJ2-1, with TRBD2 matching over 7 bases. V was clipped by 4 bases and J by 0 bases; unmatched bases: 6. From germline, CDR1 is LGHNA and CDR2 YNLKQL (reference sequence). The CDR3 loop spans 16 amino acids. The DNA read from the CDR3 is TGTGCCAGCAGCCCCCTACTGGGGCATAACTATGCTGAGCAGTTC. Encoded protein: CASSPLLGHNYAEQF. The full-length CDR3 reads as CASSPLLGHNYAEQFF.

This clone was picked up one time. Each gene name is a mouse one. Read data end 1 residue before the CDR3 end; the end is taken from the germline J gene. The chain has TRBV13-2 and TRBJ1-2; D is possibly TRBD1 (6 bases). The CDR3 has 15 amino acids. Germline V gene lookup returns CDR1 NNHNN and CDR2 SYGAGS (reference sequence). V lost 3 bases, J lost 0 bases, and 12 bases lay in between. The sequenced part of the CDR3 DNA is TGTGCCAGCGGTGCCCCCGGGACAACAAACTCCGACTACACC. The encoded protein is CASGAPGTTNSDYT. The full CDR3 protein is CASGAPGTTNSDYTF.

This clone was seen only a few times. The genes are named according to mouse. The CDR3 end falls 1 residue outside the read, so it is completed with the germline J gene. Additional DNA sequences in this sample encode the identical CDR3. The rearrangement links TRBV1 to TRBJ1-4; 7 positions match TRBD1. The J segment lost 0 bases and the V segment lost 4 bases, leaving 2 bases of the junction unmatched. Germline V lookup: CDR1 NSQYPW, CDR2 LRSPGD (reference sequence). The CDR3 consists of 15 residues. Incomplete CDR3 DNA: TGCACCTGCAGTGAAACAGGGGTTTCCAACGAAAGATTATTT. It encodes CTCSETGVSNERLF. The complete CDR3 protein is CTCSETGVSNERLFF. Looking up the rest from reference TRBV1 and TRBJ1-4 gives the full variable domain: VTLLEQNPRWRLVPRGQAVNLRCILKNSQYPWMSWYQQDLQKQLQWLFTLRSPGDKEVKSLPGADYLATRVTDTELRLQVANMSQGRTLYCTCSETGVSNERLFFGHGTKLSVL.

Notes on this clone: The gene names here belong to mouse. The read terminates 1 residue before the CDR3 end, so the remaining end is supplied by the germline J gene. This chain links TRBV13-3 with TRBJ2-2; a weak D match, TRBD1 (7 bases). The CDR3 sequence is 14 residues long. The germline gives CDR1 NNHDY, CDR2 SYVADS. V shed 4 bases and J shed 4 bases, with 11 bases lying between them. The CDR3 DNA, read in part, is TGTGCCAGCAGTCAGGGGGGAGGCACCGGGCAGCTCTAC. Protein product: CASSQGGGTGQLY. The whole CDR3 sequence reads CASSQGGGTGQLYF.

This clone was counted only a few times. Gene names and germline refer to mouse. The read ends 1 residue before the CDR3 terminus; that terminus is restored from the germline J gene. The gene calls are TRBV19 and TRBJ1-3; 9 positions agree with TRBD1. V dropped 0 bases and J dropped 1; count of bases not matched to a gene: 2. The CDR3 covers 16 residues. Germline CDR1 FNHDT, CDR2 SITEND (reference sequence). The sequenced CDR3 bases are TGTGCCAGCAGTATAGAAACAGGGGGCTCTGGAAATACGCTCTAT. Its protein is CASSIETGGSGNTLY. The full CDR3 sequence reads CASSIETGGSGNTLYF.

There are a few counts of this clone. Mouse gene names and germline throughout. The read falls 1 residue short of the CDR3 end, and the missing part is taken from the germline J gene. The chain has TRBV3 and TRBJ2-7; 7 bases agree with TRBD1. The CDR3 runs to 12 residues. Looked up from germline, CDR1 is SNHLY and CDR2 is FYNGKV (reference sequence). Germline trimming cut 5 bases from V and 4 bases from J; bases unmatched to any gene: 2. The covered CDR3 bases are TGTGCCAGCAGCGGGGACAGTTATGAACAGTAC. Protein sequence: CASSGDSYEQY. The full CDR3 reads CASSGDSYEQYF.

There are a few counts of this clone. Gene names follow the mouse nomenclature. The read falls 1 residue short of the CDR3 end, and the missing part is taken from the germline J gene. This chain uses TRBV1 with TRBJ2-7, with a possible D match to TRBD1 (6 bases). The V end was cut by 4 bases, the J end by 0 bases, with 10 bases between. The CDR3 extends over 14 amino acids. Germline V gene sequence: CDR1 NSQYPW, CDR2 LRSPGD (reference sequence). The covered CDR3 bases are TGCACCTGCAGTGACCGGGACATCTCCTATGAACAGTAC. Protein: CTCSDRDISYEQY. The full-length CDR3 reads as CTCSDRDISYEQYF.